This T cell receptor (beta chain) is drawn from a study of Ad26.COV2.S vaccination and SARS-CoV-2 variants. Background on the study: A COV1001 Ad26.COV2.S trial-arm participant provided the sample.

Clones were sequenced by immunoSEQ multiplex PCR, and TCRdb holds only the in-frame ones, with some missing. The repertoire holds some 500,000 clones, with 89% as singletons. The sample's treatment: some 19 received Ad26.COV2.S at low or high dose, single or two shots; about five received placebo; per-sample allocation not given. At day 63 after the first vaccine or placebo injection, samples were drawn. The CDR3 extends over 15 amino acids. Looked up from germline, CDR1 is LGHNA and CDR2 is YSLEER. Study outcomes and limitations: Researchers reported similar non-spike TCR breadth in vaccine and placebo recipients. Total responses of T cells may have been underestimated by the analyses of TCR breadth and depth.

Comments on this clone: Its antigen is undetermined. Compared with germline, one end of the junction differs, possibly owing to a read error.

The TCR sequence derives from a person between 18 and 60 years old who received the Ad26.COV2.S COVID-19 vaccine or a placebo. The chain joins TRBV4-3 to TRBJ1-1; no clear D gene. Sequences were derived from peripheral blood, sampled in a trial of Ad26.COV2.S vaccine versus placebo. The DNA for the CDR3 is TGCGCCAGCAGCCATTCACCGGGAGGGAACCCTGAAGCTTTCTTT. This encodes CASSHSPGGNPEAFF.